A single sample is the source of the 31 T cell receptor beta chains below, sequenced in a study of graft-versus-host responses after intestinal transplantation. Libraries were prepared by immunoSEQ multiplex PCR; TCRdb keeps only in-frame clonotypes and omits some of them. The sample includes approximately 90,000 clones, approximately 90% of them seen just once. What these receptors recognize is not known. This sample comprised unstimulated CD8+ T cells sorted from spleen or lymph node cells, obtained before intestinal transplant. These TCRs come from a human donor who received an intestinal transplant.

This clone was seen just once. The J gene is TRBJ1-3, the V gene TRBV27; no clear D. Trimming cost V 2 bases and J 0 bases, with 17 bases left between them. CDR1 and CDR2 from the germline V gene are MNHEY and SMNVEV (reference sequence). CDR3 size: 18 residues. The CDR3 region has the DNA TGTGCCAGCAGTTTAGTAGTGGGGTTCTCAAGCTCTGGAAACACCATATATTTT. Translation gives CASSLVVGFSSSGNTIYF.

This chain connects TRBV14 to TRBJ2-1; 8 bases agree with TRBD2. Germline loops: CDR1 SGHDN, CDR2 FVKESK. CDR3 length: 13 residues. Trimming at V came to 5 bases and at J to 5 bases, leaving 2 bases not matched to a gene. The chain's CDR3 is CASSEGLDNEQFF. The DNA for the CDR3 is TGTGCCAGCAGCGAGGGACTAGACAATGAGCAGTTCTTC.

In this sample, this clone turned up once. The gene calls are TRBV10-2 and TRBJ2-2; 7 nucleotides match TRBD2. CDR3 size: 15 residues. V was clipped by 4 bases and J by 1 base; unmatched bases: 3. Germline CDR1 reads WSHSY; CDR2 reads SAAADI. CDR3 sequence reads: CASSVSGMNTGELFF. The CDR3 DNA follows: TGCGCCAGCAGTGTGAGCGGGATGAACACCGGGGAGCTGTTTTTT.

This clone appeared once. The J gene is TRBJ2-6, the V gene TRBV27, with 7 bases lining up with TRBD2. V lost 3 bases to trimming and J lost 0 bases; unmatched junction nucleotides: 8. CDR3 size: 18 residues. Per the germline V gene, CDR1 is MNHEY and CDR2 is SMNVEV (reference sequence). Here the CDR3 reads CASSFIAGRDSGANVLTF. The CDR3 DNA follows: TGTGCCAGCAGTTTTATAGCAGGGAGGGACTCTGGGGCCAACGTCCTGACTTTC.

This clone was found a few times. The CDR3 DNA reads as TGTGCCAGTAGTAGGGGCCTTAACAGGAACACCGGGGAGCTGTTTTTT. This gives the protein CASSRGLNRNTGELFF. The gene calls are TRBV19 and TRBJ2-2; D is possibly TRBD1 (5 bases). V shed 4 bases and J shed 1 base, with 13 bases lying between them. This CDR3 has 16 residues. Per germline, CDR1 LNHDA and CDR2 SQIVND (reference sequence).

J is TRBJ2-1 and V is TRBV6-4; D is uncertain. CDR1 and CDR2 (germline): MRHNA, SNTAGT. The CDR3 runs 13 residues. V was pared by 6 bases and J by 8 bases, with 14 bases between. CDR3 in amino acids: CASSGSHGYEQFF. Written as DNA, the CDR3 is TGTGCCAGCAGCGGTAGTCACGGGTATGAGCAGTTCTTC.

The chain carries TRBV7-6 and TRBJ2-1, with 8 bases fitting TRBD2. CDR3 length: 18 amino acids. V was pared by 4 bases and J by 7 bases, with 18 bases of the junction left unmatched. Per the germline V gene, CDR1 is SGHVS and CDR2 is FNYEAQ. The DNA for the CDR3 is TGTGCCAGCAGCTCGGAAGCGAGGGATTTAGCGGGGACGAATGAGCAGTTCTTC. The encoded protein is CASSSEARDLAGTNEQFF.

The genes are TRBV7-9 and TRBJ2-7; 7 bases line up with TRBD1. This CDR3 is built from 16 residues. Trimming took 5 bases from V and 2 from J; bases not matched to a gene: 12. Germline V CDR1 and CDR2: SEHNR, FQNEAQ (reference sequence). CDR3 in amino acids: CASSTNRQGKTYEQYF. Written as DNA, the CDR3 is TGTGCCAGCAGCACAAACCGACAGGGCAAAACCTACGAGCAGTACTTC.

The CDR3 coding sequence is TGTGCCAGCAGCCTCGCGGGTCAGGGTACCTACGAGCAGTACTTC. Amino acid sequence: CASSLAGQGTYEQYF. This chain links TRBV4-2 with TRBJ2-7, with D tentatively TRBD1 or TRBD2 (5 bases each). The CDR3 spans 15 residues. V was cut by 4 bases and J by 2 bases, with 15 bases left in between. Looked up from germline, CDR1 is LGHNA and CDR2 is YNFKEQ.

In DNA form, the CDR3 reads TGTGCCAGCGAGGACTGGGAGACCCAGTACTTC. It is translated as CASEDWETQYF. This chain links TRBV2 with TRBJ2-5, with D perhaps TRBD2 (5 bases). Germline CDR1 reads SNHLY; CDR2 reads FYNNEI. The V and J ends lost 8 bases and 5 bases respectively, with 9 bases between them. The CDR3 covers 11 residues.

The genes are TRBV5-1 and TRBJ2-7; 7 nucleotides align to TRBD1. CDR1 is SGHRS, CDR2 YFSETQ, per germline. Trimming cost V 4 bases and J 7 bases; bases outside gene matches: 8. The CDR3 runs to 13 residues. CDR3 sequence (DNA): TGCGCCAGCAGCGCCGAAACAGGGGTAGAGCAGTACTTC. This codes for CASSAETGVEQYF.

The V and J genes are TRBV2 and TRBJ2-7; unclear D gene. Germline V gives CDR1 SNHLY, CDR2 FYNNEI. With 4 bases removed from V and 2 bases from J, the gap between germline ends came to 21 bases. The CDR3 loop spans 17 amino acids. This CDR3 is CASSGIGSQSDPYEQYF. CDR3 bases: TGTGCCAGCAGTGGGATAGGCAGCCAGTCGGACCCCTACGAGCAGTACTTC. Full variable domain (outside the CDR3, taken from reference TRBV2 and TRBJ2-7): EPEVTQTPSHQVTQMGQEVILRCVPISNHLYFYWYRQILGQKVEFLVSFYNNEISEKSEIFDDQFSVERPDGSNFTLKIRSTKLEDSAMYFCASSGIGSQSDPYEQYFGPGTRLTVT.

The J gene is TRBJ2-5, the V gene TRBV28, with TRBD2 identical over 12 bases. This CDR3 contains 15 residues. V was clipped by 5 bases and J by 5 bases; unmatched bases: 6. The germline gives CDR1 MDHEN, CDR2 SYDVKM. CDR3 coding DNA: TGTGCCAGCAGTCCTAGACTAGCGGGGGAGGAGACCCAGTACTTC. It translates to CASSPRLAGEETQYF.

The rearrangement links TRBV2 to TRBJ1-5, with TRBD1 as a possible D gene (6 bases). Deletions cut 6 bases from V and 7 bases from J, with 16 bases between. The germline V gene has CDR1 SNHLY and CDR2 FYNNEI. The CDR3 covers 14 residues. The CDR3 nucleotides are TGTGCCAGCAGAGGGGGGCGAAAGAGACAGCCCCAGCATTTT. Translating it yields CASRGGRKRQPQHF.

The V gene is TRBV27, the J gene TRBJ2-1, with 7 nucleotides matching TRBD2. The CDR3 is 16 residues long. CDR1 and CDR2 from the germline V gene are MNHEY and SMNVEV (reference sequence). Losses at the gene ends were 7 bases for V and 0 bases for J; bases not matched to a gene: 9. The CDR3 DNA reads TGTGCCAGCATCGGGGTAGCGGGCCGCTCCTACAATGAGCAGTTCTTC. The encoded protein is CASIGVAGRSYNEQFF.

The rearrangement joins TRBV10-1 to TRBJ2-3; D is unresolved. V dropped 3 bases and J dropped 1 base, with 5 bases sitting between them. Germline V gene data show CDR1 as WNHNN and CDR2 as SYGVQD (reference sequence). The CDR3 extends over 13 amino acids. The CDR3 nucleotides are TGCGCCAGCAGTGATTCGGGCACAGATACGCAGTATTTT. It translates to CASSDSGTDTQYF.

The V gene is TRBV19, the J gene TRBJ2-7; D possibly uses TRBD1 or TRBD2 (5 bases each). This CDR3 region has 13 residues. Germline V gene sequence: CDR1 LNHDA, CDR2 SQIVND (reference sequence). Trimming cost V 5 bases and J 7 bases, with 15 bases left between them. CDR3 loop: CASSQGPGFEQYF. CDR3 DNA sequence: TGTGCCAGTAGTCAGGGCCCGGGATTTGAGCAGTACTTC.

V and J are TRBV10-1 and TRBJ2-6; 7 bases map to TRBD1. V lost 3 bases and J lost 1; bases outside the gene matches: 3. The CDR3 is made up of 16 amino acids. CDR1 is WNHNN and CDR2 is SYGVQD in the germline V gene (reference sequence). Here the CDR3 reads CASSDGQESGANVLTF. CDR3 DNA: TGCGCCAGCAGTGACGGACAGGAGTCTGGGGCCAACGTCCTGACTTTC.

The chain joins TRBV30 to TRBJ2-5; D gene ambiguous. Trimming left V 4 bases short and J 1 base short, with 7 bases between. Germline CDR1 is GTSNPN and CDR2 is SVGIG (reference sequence). The CDR3 contains 12 residues. In DNA form, the CDR3 reads TGTGCCTGGACAGGCCTCCAAGAGACCCAGTACTTC. Translation: CAWTGLQETQYF. Full variable domain (missing parts from reference TRBV30 and TRBJ2-5): SQTIHQWPATLVQPVGSPLSLECTVEGTSNPNLYWYRQAAGRGLQLLFYSVGIGQISSEVPQNLSASRPQDRQFILSSKKLLLSDSGFYLCAWTGLQETQYFGPGTRLLVL.

This chain uses TRBV7-9 with TRBJ2-1; no firm D call. V was cut by 5 bases and J by 7 bases, with 6 bases left in between. The CDR3 consists of 11 residues. Germline V CDR1 and CDR2: SEHNR, FQNEAQ (reference sequence). CDR3 sequence: CASSPRNEQFF. The CDR3 DNA reads as TGTGCCAGCAGCCCTAGGAATGAGCAGTTCTTC.

The V and J genes are TRBV9 and TRBJ2-3; 8 bases fit TRBD2. Germline V lookup: CDR1 SGDLS, CDR2 YYNGEE. V was clipped by 1 base and J by 2 bases; unmatched bases: 3. This CDR3 region has 15 residues. This CDR3 reads CASSVSGGDTDTQYF. The CDR3, as DNA: TGTGCCAGCAGCGTAAGCGGGGGAGACACAGATACGCAGTATTTT.

The J gene is TRBJ2-7, the V gene TRBV28; TRBD1 matches at 7 bases. The CDR3 is 12 amino acids. Losses at the gene ends were 6 bases for V and 5 bases for J; bases not matched to a gene: 4. In germline, CDR1 is MDHEN, CDR2 SYDVKM. The CDR3 here is CASSPGTDEQYF. CDR3 sequence (DNA): TGTGCCAGCAGCCCCGGGACAGACGAGCAGTACTTC.

This rearrangement joins TRBV5-1 to TRBJ2-7, with a tentative D call TRBD1 (6 bases). V gave up 0 bases and J gave up 2 bases, with 12 bases separating them. There are 15 residues in the CDR3. Germline CDR1 is SGHRS and CDR2 is YFSETQ. CDR3 coding DNA: TGCGCCAGCAGCTTGGAGTCAGGGGACCCCTACGAGCAGTACTTC. It encodes CASSLESGDPYEQYF.

The V call is TRBV7-9, the J call TRBJ1-4; D may be TRBD1 (5 bases). The V end was cut by 5 bases, the J end by 9 bases, with 25 bases between. Looked up from germline, CDR1 is SEHNR and CDR2 is FQNEAQ (reference sequence). CDR3 length: 17 amino acids. In DNA, the CDR3 is TGTGCCAGCAGCCCTCCGCGTTTGTGGACACCCCCGAAAAAACTGTTTTTT. This codes for CASSPPRLWTPPKKLFF.

V gene TRBV5-1 combines with J gene TRBJ1-1, with D perhaps matching TRBD1 (6 bases). V lost 4 bases, J lost 5 bases, and 21 bases lay in between. Germline V gene data show CDR1 as SGHRS and CDR2 as YFSETQ. The CDR3 spans 16 residues. The CDR3 is CASSPRTALRRTEAFF. CDR3 nucleotide sequence: TGCGCCAGCAGCCCAAGGACAGCGCTTCGTCGTACTGAAGCTTTCTTT.

CDR3 coding DNA: TGTGCCAGCAGTGAAGACAGTTTCTACGAGCAGTACTTC. Protein sequence: CASSEDSFYEQYF. The chain uses TRBV6-5 and TRBJ2-7; weak D call: TRBD1 (5 bases). V lost 5 bases and J lost 3, with 11 bases in between. Germline V lookup: CDR1 MNHEY, CDR2 SVGAGI. The CDR3 is made up of 13 amino acids.

The V call is TRBV27, the J call TRBJ1-1; TRBD1 agrees at 7 bases. V lost 2 bases and J lost 3; bases outside the gene matches: 3. Per the germline V gene, CDR1 is MNHEY and CDR2 is SMNVEV (reference sequence). This CDR3 has 14 amino acids. The CDR3 region is CASSLEGADTEAFF. As DNA, the CDR3 is TGTGCCAGCAGTTTAGAGGGGGCGGACACTGAAGCTTTCTTT.

The chain joins TRBV6-5 to TRBJ2-7, with 7 bases lining up with TRBD2. V lost 7 bases, J lost 11 bases, and 8 bases stayed unmatched. From germline, CDR1 is MNHEY and CDR2 SVGAGI. The CDR3 totals 11 residues. CDR3 region: CASTFGGFEYF. CDR3 DNA: TGTGCCAGCACCTTCGGGGGGTTCGAGTACTTC.

This clone was found once. V usage is TRBV11-3 and J usage is TRBJ2-3; D may be TRBD2 (5 bases). There are 13 residues in the CDR3. Germline CDR1 reads SGHNT; CDR2 reads YENEEA. Deletions cut 3 bases from V and 4 bases from J, with 8 bases between. As DNA, the CDR3 is TGTGCCAGCAGCTTCTGGGGAGCAGATACGCAGTATTTT. Its protein product is CASSFWGADTQYF.

The chain employs TRBV19 and TRBJ1-2; D unclear. This CDR3 contains 15 residues. V shed 8 bases and J shed 6 bases, with 22 bases lying between them. Germline CDR1 LNHDA, CDR2 SQIVND (reference sequence). CDR3 coding DNA: TGTGCCAGTTCGTCCCTAAGCGGGAGGAACAATGGCTACACCTTC. This sequence encodes CASSSLSGRNNGYTF. The complete variable domain, with remaining parts taken from reference TRBV19 and TRBJ1-2, reads DGGITQSPKYLFRKEGQNVTLSCEQNLNHDAMYWYRQDPGQGLRLIYYSQIVNDFQKGDIAEGYSVSREKKESFPLTVTSAQKNPTAFYLCASSSLSGRNNGYTFGSGTRLTVV.

This clone was counted only a few times. This chain joins TRBV6-6 and TRBJ2-7; D is uncertain. V lost 4 bases and J lost 2, with 12 bases in between. The CDR3 spans 14 residues. Germline values: CDR1 MNHNY, CDR2 SVGAGI (reference sequence). In DNA form, the CDR3 reads TGTGCCAGCAGTTCCATACCTAGGGCCTACGAGCAGTACTTC. Protein product: CASSSIPRAYEQYF.